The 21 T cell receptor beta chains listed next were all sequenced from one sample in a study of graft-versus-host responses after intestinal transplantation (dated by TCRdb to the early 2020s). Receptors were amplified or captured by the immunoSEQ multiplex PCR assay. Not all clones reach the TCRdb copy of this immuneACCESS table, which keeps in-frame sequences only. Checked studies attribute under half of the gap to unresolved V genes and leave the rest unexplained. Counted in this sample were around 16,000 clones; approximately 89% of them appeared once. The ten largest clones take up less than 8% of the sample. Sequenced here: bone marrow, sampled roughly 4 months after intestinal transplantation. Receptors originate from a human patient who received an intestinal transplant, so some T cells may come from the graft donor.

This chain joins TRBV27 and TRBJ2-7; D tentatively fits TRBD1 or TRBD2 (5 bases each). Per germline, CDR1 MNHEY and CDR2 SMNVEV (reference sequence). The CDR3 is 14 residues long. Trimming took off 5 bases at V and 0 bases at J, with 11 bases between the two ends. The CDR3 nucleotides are TGTGCCAGCAGTGGGGACGTCGGCTCCTACGAGCAGTACTTC. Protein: CASSGDVGSYEQYF.

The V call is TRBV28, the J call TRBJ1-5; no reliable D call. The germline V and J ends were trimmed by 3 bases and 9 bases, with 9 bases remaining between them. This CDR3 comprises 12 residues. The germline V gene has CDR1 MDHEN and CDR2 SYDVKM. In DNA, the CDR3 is TGTGCCAGCAGTTTGGGATCAGGGCCCCAGCATTTT. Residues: CASSLGSGPQHF.

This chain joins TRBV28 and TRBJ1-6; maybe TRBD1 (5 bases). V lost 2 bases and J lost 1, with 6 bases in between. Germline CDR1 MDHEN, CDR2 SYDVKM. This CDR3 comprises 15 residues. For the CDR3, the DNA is TGTGCCAGCAGTTTAGCAGGGTCCTATAATTCACCCCTCCACTTT. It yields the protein CASSLAGSYNSPLHF.

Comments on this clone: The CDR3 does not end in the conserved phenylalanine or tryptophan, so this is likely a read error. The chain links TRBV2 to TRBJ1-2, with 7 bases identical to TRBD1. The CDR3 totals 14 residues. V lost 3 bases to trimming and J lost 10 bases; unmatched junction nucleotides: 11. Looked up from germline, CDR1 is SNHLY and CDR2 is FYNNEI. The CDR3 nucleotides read TGTGCCAGCAGTGACCGCGAGATACAGGGGAACTACACCCTC. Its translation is CASSDREIQGNYTL.

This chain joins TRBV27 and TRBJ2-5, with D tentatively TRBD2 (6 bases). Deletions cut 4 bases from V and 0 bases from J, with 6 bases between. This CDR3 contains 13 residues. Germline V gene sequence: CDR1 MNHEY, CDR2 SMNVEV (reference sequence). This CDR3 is CASSWDYQETQYF. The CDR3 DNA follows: TGTGCCAGCAGTTGGGACTACCAAGAGACCCAGTACTTC.

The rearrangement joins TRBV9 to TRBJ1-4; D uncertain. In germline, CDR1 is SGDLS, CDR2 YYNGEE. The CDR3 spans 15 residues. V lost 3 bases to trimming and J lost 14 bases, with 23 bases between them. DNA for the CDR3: TGTGCCAGCAGCGCCGATCAAGGCCCGGGTGGGGATCTGTTTTTT. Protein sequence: CASSADQGPGGDLFF.

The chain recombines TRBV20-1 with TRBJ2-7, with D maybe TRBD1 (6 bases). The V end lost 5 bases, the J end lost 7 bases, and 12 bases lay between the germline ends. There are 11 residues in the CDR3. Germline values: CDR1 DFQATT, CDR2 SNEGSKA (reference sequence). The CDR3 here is CSAFTQGEQYF. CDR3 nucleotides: TGCAGTGCTTTCACACAGGGAGAGCAGTACTTC.

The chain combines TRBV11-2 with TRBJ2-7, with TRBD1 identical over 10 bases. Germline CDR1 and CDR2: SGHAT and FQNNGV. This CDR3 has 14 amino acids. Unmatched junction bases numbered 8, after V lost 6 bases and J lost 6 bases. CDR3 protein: CASSSGTGAFEQYF. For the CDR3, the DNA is TGTGCCAGCAGTTCCGGGACAGGGGCTTTCGAGCAGTACTTC.

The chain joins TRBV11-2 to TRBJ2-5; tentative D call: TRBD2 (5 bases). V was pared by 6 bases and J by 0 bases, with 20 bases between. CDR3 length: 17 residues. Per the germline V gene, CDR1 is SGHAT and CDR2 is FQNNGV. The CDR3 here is CASRSVRSRRYQETQYF. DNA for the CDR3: TGTGCCAGCAGGTCCGTGAGGTCAAGGAGGTACCAAGAGACCCAGTACTTC.

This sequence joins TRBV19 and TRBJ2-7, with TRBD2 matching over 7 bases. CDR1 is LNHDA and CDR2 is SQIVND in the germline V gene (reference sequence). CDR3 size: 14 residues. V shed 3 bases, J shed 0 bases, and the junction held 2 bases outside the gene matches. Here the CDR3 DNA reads TGTGCCAGTAGTATTGGGAGGGCCTCCTACGAGCAGTACTTC. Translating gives CASSIGRASYEQYF.

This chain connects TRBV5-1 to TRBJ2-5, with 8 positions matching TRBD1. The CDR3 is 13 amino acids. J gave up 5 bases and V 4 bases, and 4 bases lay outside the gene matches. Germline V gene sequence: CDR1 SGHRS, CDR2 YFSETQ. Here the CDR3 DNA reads TGCGCCAGCAGCGTGGACAGGGCGGAGACCCAGTACTTC. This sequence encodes CASSVDRAETQYF.

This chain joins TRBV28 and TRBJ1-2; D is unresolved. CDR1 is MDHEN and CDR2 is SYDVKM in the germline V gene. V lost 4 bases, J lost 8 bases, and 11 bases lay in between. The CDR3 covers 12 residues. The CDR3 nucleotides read TGTGCCAGCAGTTCCGAGGGCGTCGGCTACACCTTC. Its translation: CASSSEGVGYTF.

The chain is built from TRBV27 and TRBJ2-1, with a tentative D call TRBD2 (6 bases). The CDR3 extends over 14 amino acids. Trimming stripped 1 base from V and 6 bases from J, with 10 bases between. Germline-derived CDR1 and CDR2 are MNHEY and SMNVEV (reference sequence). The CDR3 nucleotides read TGTGCCAGCAGTTTATACGGGAGCGGCAATGAGCAGTTCTTC. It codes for CASSLYGSGNEQFF.

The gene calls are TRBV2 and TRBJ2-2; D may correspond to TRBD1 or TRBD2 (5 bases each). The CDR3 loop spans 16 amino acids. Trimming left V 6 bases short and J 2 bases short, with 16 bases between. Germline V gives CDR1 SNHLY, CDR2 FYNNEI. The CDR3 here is CASSLNEGTNTGELFF. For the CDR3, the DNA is TGTGCCAGCAGCCTTAACGAGGGGACCAACACCGGGGAGCTGTTTTTT.

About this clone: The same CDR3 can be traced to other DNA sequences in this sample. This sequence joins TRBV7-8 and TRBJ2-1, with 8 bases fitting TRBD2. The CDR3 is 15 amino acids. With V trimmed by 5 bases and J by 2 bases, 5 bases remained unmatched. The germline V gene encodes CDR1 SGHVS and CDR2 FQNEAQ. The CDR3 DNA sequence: TGTGCCAGCAGCCTCAGCGGGAGTCCCTACAATGAGCAGTTCTTC. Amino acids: CASSLSGSPYNEQFF.

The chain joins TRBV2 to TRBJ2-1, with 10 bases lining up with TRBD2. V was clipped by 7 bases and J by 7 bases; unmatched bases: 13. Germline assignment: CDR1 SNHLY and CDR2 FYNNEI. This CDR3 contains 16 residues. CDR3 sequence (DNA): TGTGCCAGCACCGCGGCTAGCGGGAGAGATTTGAATGAGCAGTTCTTC. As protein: CASTAASGRDLNEQFF.

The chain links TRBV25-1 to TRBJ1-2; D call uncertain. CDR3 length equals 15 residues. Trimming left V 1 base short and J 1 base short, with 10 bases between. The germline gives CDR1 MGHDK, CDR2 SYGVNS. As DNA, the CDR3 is TGTGCCAGCAGTGAATCCCTCACAGTTAACTATGGCTACACCTTC. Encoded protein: CASSESLTVNYGYTF.

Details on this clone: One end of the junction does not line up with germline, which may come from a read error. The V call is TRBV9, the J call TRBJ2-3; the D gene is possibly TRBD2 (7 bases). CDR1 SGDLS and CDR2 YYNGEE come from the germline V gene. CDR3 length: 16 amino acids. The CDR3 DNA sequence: TGTGCCAGCAGCGTAGAGGCGGGAGACATGACAGGTACGCAGTATTTT. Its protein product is CASSVEAGDMTGTQYF.

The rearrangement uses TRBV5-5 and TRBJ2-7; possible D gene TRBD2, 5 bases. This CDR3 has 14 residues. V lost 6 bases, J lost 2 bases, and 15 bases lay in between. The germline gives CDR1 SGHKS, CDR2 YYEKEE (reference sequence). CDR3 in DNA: TGTGCCAGCATCCTCCACAGCGGAGCCTACGAGCAGTACTTC. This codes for CASILHSGAYEQYF.

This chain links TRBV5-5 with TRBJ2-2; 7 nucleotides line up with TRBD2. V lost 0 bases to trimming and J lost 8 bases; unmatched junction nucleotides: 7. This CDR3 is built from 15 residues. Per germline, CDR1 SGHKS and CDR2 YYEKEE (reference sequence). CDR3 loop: CASSLALASSGELFF. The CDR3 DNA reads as TGTGCCAGCAGCTTGGCACTAGCGAGTTCGGGGGAGCTGTTTTTT.

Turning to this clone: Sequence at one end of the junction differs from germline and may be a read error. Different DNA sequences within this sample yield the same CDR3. The CDR3 nucleotides read TGCGCCAGTAGTGAGCCAGGGCCCCTCAATCAGCCCCAGCATTTT. This translates into CASSEPGPLNQPQHF. This rearrangement joins TRBV10-1 to TRBJ1-5; maybe TRBD1 (5 bases). Germline assignment: CDR1 WNHNN and CDR2 SYGVQD (reference sequence). The CDR3 is 15 amino acids.